A single TCR beta chain is shown here with its context. Trimming removed 6 bases from V and 4 bases from J; junction bases left unmatched: 5. The CDR3 loop spans 14 amino acids. Germline V CDR1 and CDR2: LNHNV, YYDKDF (reference sequence). This sample was taken from a study of shared clonotypes between healthy human individuals. Clones were read by immunoSEQ multiplex PCR, and TCRdb kept only the in-frame ones, dropping some. Counted here are 800,000 or so clones, 90% to 97% occurring once; the ten biggest clones make up about 0.25%. Positively selected for CCR7, the CD45RO-negative cells used as naive CD8 cells excluded terminally differentiated effector memory CD45RA+ cells.

This sequence originates from a man aged 30 to 45 in good health. Sequencing was carried out using naive CD8+ T cells sorted from blood. The chain uses TRBV15 and TRBJ2-7; 11 nucleotides align to TRBD2. CDR3 nucleotide sequence: TGTGCCACCAGTCCCGGGACTAGCGGATACGAGCAGTACTTC. Its protein product is CATSPGTSGYEQYF.